The rows below give T cell receptor beta chains drawn from one sample of a study of T cell changes during pregnancy in multiple sclerosis. TCRdb keeps only in-frame clones here, not all; method: immunoSEQ multiplex PCR. The table lists about 52,000 clones, 85% to 95% of them singletons. The sample in question was CD4+ T cells from peripheral blood mononuclear cells, obtained in the third trimester of pregnancy. The receptors come from a female donor with multiple sclerosis, enrolled in a pregnancy study. CDR3s leave out the opening cysteine and the closing phenylalanine or tryptophan. Where a row states a size, it is once, few, many or the class of an expanded clone; other rows omit it.

clone_size j_call v_call cdr3_aa
. TRBJ2-7 TRBV5-1 ASRLDRGPFKD
. TRBJ1-5 TRBV27 ASTDLGQDSNQPQH
. TRBJ1-1 TRBV19 ASFPPAGVEAF
. TRBJ1-3 TRBV7-2 ASSSRGGDTIY
. TRBJ2-3 TRBV7-3 ASSLTQGYGTDTQY
. TRBJ2-5 TRBV19 ASSISRRETQY
. TRBJ1-1 TRBV6-5 ASSLQGVPNTEAF
. TRBJ1-4 TRBV5-4 ASRLRGEEKLF
. TRBJ1-2 TRBV15 ATRPLGQGTYGYT
. TRBJ2-3 TRBV7-3 ASSLGLGDTDTQY
few TRBJ1-1 TRBV9 ASSVIGGRGTEAF
. TRBJ1-2 TRBV18 ASSGTGSYGYT
. TRBJ2-7 TRBV6-5 ASSRTGTGSYEQY
. TRBJ1-6 TRBV5-5 ASSLRSLGPRNNSPLH
. TRBJ2-7 TRBV18 ASSPGGRISYEQY
once TRBJ1-3 TRBV30 AWSVGQGAGNTIY
once TRBJ2-7 TRBV4-3 ASSQGGGIGEQY
. TRBJ1-2 TRBV7-8 AGKTGTADGYT
. TRBJ1-3 TRBV7-9 ASSSSGGRGNTIY
. TRBJ2-6 TRBV9 ASSAQSGANVLT
. TRBJ2-4 TRBV27 ASSTRDRRNIQY
. TRBJ2-5 TRBV21-1 ASSDPTGLRETQY
. TRBJ1-2 TRBV7-2 ASSFGQGAGGYT
. TRBJ1-6 TRBV27 ASSSLGTGVGSPLH
. TRBJ1-3 TRBV5-6 ASSFWTGGYSGNTIY
. TRBJ1-2 TRBV14 ASSQAHWYGYT
. TRBJ2-1 TRBV7-2 ASSLARGAYNEQF